A selection of T cell receptor beta chains follows, all from one sample in a study of blood T cell repertoires in COVID-19. Generated by immunoSEQ multiplex PCR, the TCRdb table keeps only in-frame clones and is missing some. The sample consists of fewer than 250,000 clones, roughly 80% of them appearing once. The sequenced material came from peripheral blood. The receptors shown here come from a woman aged 80 or older with COVID-19, enrolled during active disease. The conserved cysteine and the conserved F or W are not part of the CDR3 here.

v_call: TRBV28
cdr3_length: 12
j_call: TRBJ1-5
cdr3_aa: ASSLGGGQQPQH

v_call: TRBV11-2
cdr3_length: 16
j_call: TRBJ1-3
cdr3_aa: ASSTPGQGPSSGNTIY

v_call: TRBV29-1
cdr3_length: 11
j_call: TRBJ2-1
cdr3_aa: SVGSGVYNEQF

v_call: TRBV28
cdr3_length: 12
j_call: TRBJ2-1
cdr3_aa: ASRTSGGANEQF

v_call: TRBV28
cdr3_length: 12
j_call: TRBJ1-2
cdr3_aa: ASRTGGENYGYT

v_call: TRBV7-3
cdr3_length: 16
j_call: TRBJ2-6
cdr3_aa: ASSLTGGRSSGANVLT

v_call: TRBV7-3
cdr3_length: 10
j_call: TRBJ1-2
cdr3_aa: ASSLGVGGIL

v_call: TRBV7-2
cdr3_length: 14
j_call: TRBJ2-5
cdr3_aa: ASSPMGLAGVKTQY

v_call: TRBV2
cdr3_length: 13
j_call: TRBJ2-1
cdr3_aa: ASTRGLAGNNEQF

v_call: TRBV5-1
cdr3_length: 15
j_call: TRBJ1-3
cdr3_aa: ASSLESIQGALNTIY

v_call: TRBV5-1
cdr3_length: 12
j_call: TRBJ2-1
cdr3_aa: ASTPTSGGNEQF

v_call: TRBV5-6
cdr3_length: 13
j_call: TRBJ1-6
cdr3_aa: ASSLGQGIIAPLH

v_call: TRBV30
cdr3_length: 12
j_call: TRBJ2-1
cdr3_aa: AWSISGGFYEQF

v_call: TRBV10-3
cdr3_length: 13
j_call: TRBJ2-1
cdr3_aa: AISYSGGTVNEQF

v_call: TRBV5-1
cdr3_length: 12
j_call: TRBJ1-2
cdr3_aa: ASSRGQGAYGYT

v_call: TRBV7-9
cdr3_length: 12
j_call: TRBJ2-1
cdr3_aa: ASSWDRVYNEQF

v_call: TRBV5-5
cdr3_length: 14
j_call: TRBJ2-7
cdr3_aa: ASSLVDSGGVYEQY

v_call: TRBV30
cdr3_length: 13
j_call: TRBJ2-3
cdr3_aa: AWSPALGHTDTQY

v_call: TRBV4-2
cdr3_length: 15
j_call: TRBJ1-5
cdr3_aa: ASSQELAGVERQPQH

v_call: TRBV11-2
cdr3_length: 14
j_call: TRBJ1-1
cdr3_aa: ASSRFGTGVNTEAF

v_call: TRBV12-3/TRBV12-4
cdr3_length: 9
j_call: TRBJ2-1
cdr3_aa: ASRAGHEQF

v_call: TRBV30
cdr3_length: 11
j_call: TRBJ1-2
cdr3_aa: AWRVAGQWGYT

v_call: TRBV19
cdr3_length: 12
j_call: TRBJ1-5
cdr3_aa: ASSIKGDGSPQH

v_call: TRBV28
cdr3_length: 11
j_call: TRBJ1-2
cdr3_aa: ASSLLKAGGYT

v_call: TRBV7-3
cdr3_length: 14
j_call: TRBJ2-3
cdr3_aa: ASSAPRGGAQDTQY

v_call: TRBV24-1
cdr3_length: 14
j_call: TRBJ2-3
cdr3_aa: ATSETGTGVTGTQY

v_call: TRBV7-3
cdr3_length: 14
j_call: TRBJ2-1
cdr3_aa: ASSFSGGSAYNEQF

v_call: TRBV6-5
cdr3_length: 13
j_call: TRBJ1-5
cdr3_aa: ASSPTGDSNQPQH

v_call: TRBV6-6
cdr3_length: 12
j_call: TRBJ1-5
cdr3_aa: ASTQAGVNQPQH

v_call: TRBV7-9
cdr3_length: 12
j_call: TRBJ1-1
cdr3_aa: ASSEGEVNTEAF

v_call: TRBV19
cdr3_length: 15
j_call: TRBJ2-1
cdr3_aa: ASNGRGGSSSYNEQF

v_call: TRBV6-5
cdr3_length: 13
j_call: TRBJ1-2
cdr3_aa: ASSSNRDRFLGYT

v_call: TRBV11-3
cdr3_length: 13
j_call: TRBJ2-3
cdr3_aa: ASSSDGGRTDTQY

v_call: TRBV5-1
cdr3_length: 13
j_call: TRBJ1-1
cdr3_aa: ASSAGTGLNTEAF

v_call: TRBV19
cdr3_length: 13
j_call: TRBJ1-1
cdr3_aa: ASSDPPQGSTEAF

v_call: TRBV10-3
cdr3_length: 12
j_call: TRBJ1-1
cdr3_aa: AIRNPVRDTEAF

v_call: TRBV15
cdr3_length: 18
j_call: TRBJ1-2
cdr3_aa: ATSRALSGDRTGRAYGYT

v_call: TRBV25-1
cdr3_length: 9
j_call: TRBJ1-3
cdr3_aa: ASSDFTAIY

v_call: TRBV6-5
cdr3_length: 11
j_call: TRBJ2-1
cdr3_aa: ASRTPGGNEQF

v_call: TRBV2
cdr3_length: 13
j_call: TRBJ1-4
cdr3_aa: ASLLRLGPNEKLF

v_call: TRBV2
cdr3_length: 11
j_call: TRBJ1-1
cdr3_aa: ASRRGGNTEAF

v_call: TRBV5-1
cdr3_length: 13
j_call: TRBJ2-3
cdr3_aa: ASSLGTSRTDTQY

v_call: TRBV7-2
cdr3_length: 13
j_call: TRBJ1-4
cdr3_aa: ASSSLGQTNEKLF

v_call: TRBV12-3/TRBV12-4
cdr3_length: 11
j_call: TRBJ2-5
cdr3_aa: ASSSGYQETQY

v_call: TRBV2
cdr3_length: 13
j_call: TRBJ2-5
cdr3_aa: ASSGTSGGGETQY

v_call: TRBV7-9
cdr3_length: 10
j_call: TRBJ1-5
cdr3_aa: ASKRVGEPQH

v_call: TRBV24-1
cdr3_length: 13
j_call: TRBJ2-3
cdr3_aa: ATSDERASTDTQY

v_call: TRBV5-1
cdr3_length: 11
j_call: TRBJ1-1
cdr3_aa: ASSLDRGREAF

v_call: TRBV19
cdr3_length: 11
j_call: TRBJ1-3
cdr3_aa: ASRDNPGNTIY

v_call: TRBV14
cdr3_length: 14
j_call: TRBJ2-4
cdr3_aa: ASSQGVLYRGNIQY

v_call: TRBV18
cdr3_length: 14
j_call: TRBJ1-4
cdr3_aa: ASSPSAGSANEKLF

v_call: TRBV6-2/TRBV6-3
cdr3_length: 14
j_call: TRBJ2-2
cdr3_aa: ASSRTSGTNTGELF

v_call: TRBV19
cdr3_length: 11
j_call: TRBJ1-1
cdr3_aa: ASKEEFGTEAF

v_call: TRBV28
cdr3_length: 10
j_call: TRBJ1-2
cdr3_aa: ASRGTGVGYT

v_call: TRBV5-1
cdr3_length: 15
j_call: TRBJ2-7
cdr3_aa: ASSSGRLAGGSYEQY